The rows below give T cell receptor beta chains drawn from one sample of a study of control samples from healthy donors and cancer patients. Assay used: immunoSEQ multiplex PCR; TCRdb lists only in-frame clones, some missing. This table holds about 160,000 clones, around 94% found once. The material sequenced was PBMCs. These receptors all stem from a man between 60 and 75 years old with colorectal cancer. CDR3s include the opening cysteine and the closing phenylalanine or tryptophan. Each record gives: V gene, clone size, D gene, J gene, CDR3 DNA, CDR3 protein. A D gene is named only where the DNA matches it firmly. Rows may omit the clone size; those that give it use once, few, many or a size class.

V: TRBV9; size: -; D: TRBD2; J: TRBJ2-3; DNA: TGTGCCAGCCGAAAAGGGACTAGCGGGGGCTGGGGCACAGATACGCAGTATTTT; CDR3: CASRKGTSGGWGTDTQYF
V: TRBV6-2/TRBV6-3; size: -; D: -; J: TRBJ1-1; DNA: TGTGCCAGCAGTTACAAATTAACCCCTGAAGCTTTCTTT; CDR3: CASSYKLTPEAFF
V: TRBV6-1; size: -; D: -; J: TRBJ1-2; DNA: TGTGCCAGCAGTGAAAGCCAAGCTACGGGTTACACCTTC; CDR3: CASSESQATGYTF
V: TRBV11-2; size: -; D: -; J: TRBJ2-7; DNA: TGTGCCAGCAGCTTATTAGGGTATCCAGGAGAGCAGTACTTC; CDR3: CASSLLGYPGEQYF
V: TRBV6-5; size: -; D: TRBD1; J: TRBJ1-6; DNA: TGTGCCAGCAGTTACCTGGGACAGGGGAATTCACCCCTCCACTTT; CDR3: CASSYLGQGNSPLHF
V: TRBV24-1; size: -; D: -; J: TRBJ1-2; DNA: TGTGCCACCAGTGATTTGGGCACGGGATTTGGTGGCTACACCTTC; CDR3: CATSDLGTGFGGYTF
V: TRBV2; size: few; D: -; J: TRBJ1-5; DNA: TGTGCCAGCAGTGAAGCGAGGGGAACCAATCAGCCCCAGCATTTT; CDR3: CASSEARGTNQPQHF
V: TRBV29-1; size: -; D: TRBD2; J: TRBJ2-4; DNA: TGCAGCGTTGTGGTAGCGGGGGACATTCAGTACTTC; CDR3: CSVVVAGDIQYF
V: TRBV30; size: -; D: -; J: TRBJ2-3; DNA: TGTGCCTGGACCAGGTTCACAGATACGCAGTATTTT; CDR3: CAWTRFTDTQYF
V: TRBV19; size: -; D: -; J: TRBJ1-5; DNA: TGTGCCAGTACCCCGCCCGAGGGGCGGGTTAGTCAGCCCCAGCATTTT; CDR3: CASTPPEGRVSQPQHF
V: TRBV5-5; size: -; D: -; J: TRBJ2-7; DNA: TGTGCCAGCAGCTTCGGAGGGTACGAGCAGTACTTC; CDR3: CASSFGGYEQYF
V: TRBV6-6; size: -; D: -; J: TRBJ2-5; DNA: TGTGCCAGCAGTTACTTGCGGTCCCAGTACTTC; CDR3: CASSYLRSQYF
V: TRBV7-6; size: -; D: -; J: TRBJ2-2; DNA: TGTGCCAGCAGCTTAGGTGTAGGGAACACCGGGGAGCTGTTTTTT; CDR3: CASSLGVGNTGELFF
V: TRBV5-4; size: -; D: -; J: TRBJ1-1; DNA: TGTGCCAGCAGCTTCGGGGGGATGAACACTGAAGCTTTCTTT; CDR3: CASSFGGMNTEAFF
V: TRBV14; size: once; D: -; J: TRBJ2-3; DNA: TGTGCCAGCAGCCAAGCCGGGACGGCCACAGATACGCAGTATTTT; CDR3: CASSQAGTATDTQYF
V: TRBV19; size: -; D: -; J: TRBJ1-5; DNA: TGTGCCAGTAGTGAGGCCCATTATAGCAATCAGCCCCAGCATTTT; CDR3: CASSEAHYSNQPQHF
V: TRBV6-5; size: -; D: -; J: TRBJ1-2; DNA: TGTGCCAGCAGTTACGACGGGGCCGGGGGGGGCGGCTACACCTTC; CDR3: CASSYDGAGGGGYTF
V: TRBV6-5; size: -; D: -; J: TRBJ2-3; DNA: TGTGCCAGCAGACTGACCAGGGGACGCACAGATACGCAGTATTTT; CDR3: CASRLTRGRTDTQYF
V: TRBV14; size: -; D: -; J: TRBJ2-5; DNA: TGTGCCAGCAGCCAAGTCTCAAGGACAGTTAAAGAGACCCAGTACTTC; CDR3: CASSQVSRTVKETQYF
V: TRBV27; size: -; D: TRBD1; J: TRBJ2-7; DNA: TGTGCCAGCTCAATTGGGGGACAGGGAACCTACGAGCAGTACTTC; CDR3: CASSIGGQGTYEQYF
V: TRBV12-3/TRBV12-4; size: -; D: TRBD1; J: TRBJ1-2; DNA: TGTGCCAGCACCGGCACAGGGGTGGGGGGCTACACCTTC; CDR3: CASTGTGVGGYTF
V: TRBV29-1; size: -; D: -; J: TRBJ2-3; DNA: TGCAGAGTCATGGACAGCTCGTTAGAGCGCACAGATACGCAGTATTTT; CDR3: CRVMDSSLERTDTQYF